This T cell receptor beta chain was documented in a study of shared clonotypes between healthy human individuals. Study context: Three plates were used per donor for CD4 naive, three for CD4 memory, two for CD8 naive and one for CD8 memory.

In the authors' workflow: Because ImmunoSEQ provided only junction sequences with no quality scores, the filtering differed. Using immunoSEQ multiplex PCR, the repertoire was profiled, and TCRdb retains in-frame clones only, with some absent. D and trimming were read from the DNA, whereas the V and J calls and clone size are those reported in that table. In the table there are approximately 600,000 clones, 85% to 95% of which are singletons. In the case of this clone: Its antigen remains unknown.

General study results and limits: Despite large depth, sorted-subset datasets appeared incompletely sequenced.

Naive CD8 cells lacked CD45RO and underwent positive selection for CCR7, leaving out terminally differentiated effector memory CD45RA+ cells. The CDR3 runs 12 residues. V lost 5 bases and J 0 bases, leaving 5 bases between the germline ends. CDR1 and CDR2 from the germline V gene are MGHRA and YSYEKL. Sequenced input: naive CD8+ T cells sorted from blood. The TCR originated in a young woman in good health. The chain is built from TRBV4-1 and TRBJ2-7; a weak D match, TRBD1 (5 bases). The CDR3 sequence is CASSGASYEQYF. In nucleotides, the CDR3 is TGCGCCAGCAGCGGGGCCTCCTACGAGCAGTACTTC.